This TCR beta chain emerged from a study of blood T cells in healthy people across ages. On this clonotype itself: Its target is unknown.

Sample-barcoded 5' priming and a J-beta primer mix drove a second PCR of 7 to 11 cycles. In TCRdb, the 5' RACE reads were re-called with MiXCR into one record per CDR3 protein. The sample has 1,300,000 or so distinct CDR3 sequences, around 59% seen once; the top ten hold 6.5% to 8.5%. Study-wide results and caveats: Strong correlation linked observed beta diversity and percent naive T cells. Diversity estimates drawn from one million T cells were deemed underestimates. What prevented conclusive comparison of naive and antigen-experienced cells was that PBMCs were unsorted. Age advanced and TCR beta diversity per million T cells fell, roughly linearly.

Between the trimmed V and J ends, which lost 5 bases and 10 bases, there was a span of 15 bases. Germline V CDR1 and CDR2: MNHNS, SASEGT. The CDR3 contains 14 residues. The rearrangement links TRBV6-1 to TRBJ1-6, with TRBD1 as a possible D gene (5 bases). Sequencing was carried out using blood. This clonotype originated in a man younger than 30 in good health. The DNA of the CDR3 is TGTGCCAGCAGTTTCTGGGGGTTAGGCTCACCCCTCCACTTT. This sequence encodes CASSFWGLGSPLHF.